This is a list of T cell receptor beta chains from one sample in a study of beta chain features in type 1 diabetes. Measured with immunoSEQ multiplex PCR; TCRdb has only the in-frame clones, and not every one. Here the sample spans 150,000 to 200,000 clones, roughly 8% being singletons. Sequencing input: central memory CD4+ T cells from blood. The receptors stem from a woman aged 18-30 years with type 1 diabetes. CDR3s include the opening cysteine and the closing phenylalanine or tryptophan. The D gene is left open where the match is weak. Some rows mark clone size as missing; the rest say once, few, many or name a class of expanded clone.

abundance,d_gene,v_gene,j_gene,CDR3nt,CDR3aa
.,TRBD1,TRBV14,TRBJ1-6,TGTGCCAGCAGCTCGACAGGGGGCTCCTATAATTCACCCCTCCACTTT,CASSSTGGSYNSPLHF
.,.,TRBV5-6,TRBJ2-7,TGTGCCAGCAGCTTGACAGGTTACGAGCAGTACTTC,CASSLTGYEQYF
many,TRBD1,TRBV7-9,TRBJ1-5,TGTGCCAGCAGCTGGGGACAGGGAGATCAGCCCCAGCATTTT,CASSWGQGDQPQHF
.,.,TRBV5-6,TRBJ2-1,TGTGCCAGCAGCTCAGCATTTACAGGACAAGGCTACAATGAGCAGTTCTTC,CASSSAFTGQGYNEQFF
many,TRBD2,TRBV30,TRBJ2-2,TGTGCCTGGAATAGGCTAGCGGGGAGCGGGGAGCTGTTTTTT,CAWNRLAGSGELFF
.,TRBD1,TRBV5-1,TRBJ2-5,TGCGCCAGCAGCCCCGGGACAGGGGGCGCGGGGGAGACCCAGTACTTC,CASSPGTGGAGETQYF
.,TRBD2,TRBV6-5,TRBJ2-7,TGTGCCAGCAGTACCTCGACTAGCGGGGAGCAGTACTTC,CASSTSTSGEQYF
.,.,TRBV4-3,TRBJ2-7,TGCGCCAGCAGCCAATCCACAGGGTACGAGCAGTACTTC,CASSQSTGYEQYF
.,.,TRBV15,TRBJ1-2,TGTGCCACCAGCGACAGAGGGACTGCGAGGGGCTACACCTTC,CATSDRGTARGYTF
.,.,TRBV28,TRBJ1-2,TGTGCCAGCAGCCGGGGGGGGCGAAACTATGGCTACACCTTC,CASSRGGRNYGYTF
few,.,TRBV5-8,TRBJ2-5,TGTGCCAGCAGCTTTTTACAGCAAGAGACCCAGTACTTC,CASSFLQQETQYF
.,.,TRBV30,TRBJ1-5,TGTGCCTGGAGTGACAGGGTGCCTCAGCCCCAGCATTTT,CAWSDRVPQPQHF
.,TRBD2,TRBV19,TRBJ2-5,TGTGCCAGTAGGTCGGGCGGGGGATACCAAGAGACCCAGTACTTC,CASRSGGGYQETQYF
many,.,TRBV5-4,TRBJ2-5,TGTGCCAGCAGCGCGAACGGAGGGGCGTACCAAGAGACCCAGTACTTC,CASSANGGAYQETQYF
.,TRBD1,TRBV6-5,TRBJ1-1,TGTGCCAGCAGTTACGGCCGGACAGGGGGCACTGAAGCTTTCTTT,CASSYGRTGGTEAFF
few,TRBD2,TRBV27,TRBJ2-4,TGTGCCAGCAGTCTTAGCGGGAGCGTGAACATTCAGTACTTC,CASSLSGSVNIQYF
few,.,TRBV6-6,TRBJ1-2,TGTGCCAGCAGGTCCGGGACACTCGATAACCATGGCTACACCTTC,CASRSGTLDNHGYTF
few,TRBD1,TRBV5-1,TRBJ1-2,TGCGCCAGCAGCACCGGGACAGCTAACTATGGCTACACCTTC,CASSTGTANYGYTF
few,.,TRBV5-4,TRBJ2-5,TGTGCCAGCAGCTTACTCCTCTGGGAGACCCAGTACTTC,CASSLLLWETQYF
.,TRBD1,TRBV6-5,TRBJ1-3,TGTGCCAGCAGGCGAGATTCGACAGGGGCGGCGGATTTT,CASRRDSTGAADF
.,.,TRBV6-5,TRBJ2-2,TGTGCCAGCGCACCCGGCCAGGGGACCGGGGAGCTGTTTTTT,CASAPGQGTGELFF
few,.,TRBV5-1,TRBJ2-3,TGCGCCAGCACCCACGGGACGGGAGTAGATACGCAGTATTTT,CASTHGTGVDTQYF
few,.,TRBV7-9,TRBJ2-5,TGTGCCACCGAACAGGAGCAAGAGACCCAGTACTTC,CATEQEQETQYF
few,TRBD2,TRBV11-3,TRBJ2-1,TGTGCCAGCAGCTTAGAATCAGCGGGGGCCTACAATGAGCAGTTCTTC,CASSLESAGAYNEQFF
few,.,TRBV7-9,TRBJ1-1,TGTGCCAGCAGCTTAAGTCCAGGGAACACTGAAGCTTTCTTT,CASSLSPGNTEAFF
few,.,TRBV5-1,TRBJ1-1,TGCGCCAGCAGCTTAGACTTAACGGGGAGCACTGAAGCTTTCTTT,CASSLDLTGSTEAFF
.,.,TRBV2,TRBJ2-7,TGTGCCAGCAACAGGGACGAGCAGTACTTC,CASNRDEQYF
few,.,TRBV7-6,TRBJ1-5,TGTGCCAGCAGCGCAGGGGTGGGCAGCAATCAGCCCCAGCATTTT,CASSAGVGSNQPQHF
once,.,TRBV6-5,TRBJ1-2,TGTGCCAGCAGTCGGGAGGCTCAGGGCGGCTATGGCTACACCTTC,CASSREAQGGYGYTF
few,.,TRBV18,TRBJ1-3,TGTGCCAGCTCACCGACACAGGGAGGGACTGGAAACACCATATATTTT,CASSPTQGGTGNTIYF
.,TRBD1,TRBV30,TRBJ1-2,TGTGCCTGGAAGTACCAGGGGGCGCTCGGCTACACCTTC,CAWKYQGALGYTF
few,.,TRBV6-5,TRBJ2-5,TGTGCCAGCAGTCCTTACAGGGTCCAAGAGACCCAGTACTTC,CASSPYRVQETQYF
.,.,TRBV5-1,TRBJ2-1,TGCGCCAGCAGCTTGGTAGATGCATTCAATGAGCAGTTCTTC,CASSLVDAFNEQFF
few,TRBD1,TRBV11-2,TRBJ2-1,TGTGCCAGCAGCCAGGACAGGGGCGGTGAGCAGTTCTTC,CASSQDRGGEQFF
.,.,TRBV5-1,TRBJ1-5,TGCGCCAGCAGCCCCTACGGGGGGAGCAATCAGCCCCAGCATTTT,CASSPYGGSNQPQHF
few,.,TRBV19,TRBJ2-4,TGTGCCAGTAGTATATCGGGGGTCCCGGACATTCAGTACTTC,CASSISGVPDIQYF
few,.,TRBV7-2,TRBJ1-2,TGTGCCAGCAGCTCAACCACTGAAAGTGGCTACACCTTC,CASSSTTESGYTF
few,.,TRBV29-1,TRBJ1-1,TGCAGCGCCTCTGGCCCGGGGGACACTGAAGCTTTCTTT,CSASGPGDTEAFF
.,.,TRBV7-8,TRBJ2-5,TGTGCCAGCAGCTTATCTACGGGGTCTCAAGAGACCCAGTACTTC,CASSLSTGSQETQYF
.,.,TRBV18,TRBJ1-2,TGTGCCAGCTCACCGGAGGGAAGCTATGGCTACACCTTC,CASSPEGSYGYTF
.,.,TRBV5-6,TRBJ1-1,TGTGCCAGCAGCTTGGAAAGCAGGGTCAACACTGAAGCTTTCTTT,CASSLESRVNTEAFF
few,TRBD1,TRBV4-3,TRBJ1-6,TGCGCCAGCAGCCAACGGACAGGAGGCACGGGTTCACCCCTCCACTTT,CASSQRTGGTGSPLHF
.,TRBD2,TRBV28,TRBJ2-7,TGTGCCAGCAGTTTAGGTGGGAGGGCCGGTGAGCAGTACTTC,CASSLGGRAGEQYF
.,.,TRBV9,TRBJ2-4,TGTGCCAGCAGCGTAGGCCCTGGGCACATTCAGTACTTC,CASSVGPGHIQYF
few,TRBD2,TRBV30,TRBJ2-1,TGTGCCTGGAGTCCCTTCTTGGGCGGGAGGTTCAATGAGCAGTTCTTC,CAWSPFLGGRFNEQFF
few,TRBD1,TRBV7-3,TRBJ1-6,TGTGCCAGCAGCGGAACAGGGGCGGCGAATTCACCCCTCCACTTT,CASSGTGAANSPLHF
few,.,TRBV28,TRBJ1-2,TGTGCCAGCACCGGGAACTATGGCTACACCTTC,CASTGNYGYTF
few,TRBD1,TRBV5-4,TRBJ2-5,TGTGCCAGCAGCCCCGCCGGGACAGGGGAAGAGACCCAGTACTTC,CASSPAGTGEETQYF
many,.,TRBV7-2,TRBJ1-1,TGTGCCAGCAGCTTAGACGGGGGAAGGAATGAAGCTTTCTTT,CASSLDGGRNEAFF
.,.,TRBV7-2,TRBJ2-7,TGTGCCAGCAGCTTAGGACAGAGTAGCTCCTACGAGCAGTACTTC,CASSLGQSSSYEQYF
few,TRBD1,TRBV5-1,TRBJ1-4,TGCGCCAGCAGCTTGGACGGGACAGGATATGAAAAACTGTTTTTT,CASSLDGTGYEKLFF
few,.,TRBV7-8,TRBJ2-7,TGTGCCAGCAGCCTGGGGTTGGGGGGGGCGGATGAGCAGTACTTC,CASSLGLGGADEQYF